Below, 23 T cell receptor beta chains from the same sample are listed, as sequenced in a study of human T cells and chemical hapten exposure. The time point here: patch test 2, 6 weeks after DPC sensitization. This sample's treatment: therapeutic diphenylcyclopropenone sensitization with weekly scalp DPC. TCRdb reanalysed the RACE reads using MiXCR and keeps one entry per CDR3 protein. The table has about 140,000 distinct CDR3 sequences, 12% seen once; the top ten hold around 1.4%. The sequencing used whole blood, collected in connection with sensitization to the hapten diphenylcyclopropenone (DPC). The receptors shown here come from a woman in her 50s with alopecia areata. Some clones in this sample may be carry-over from other donors' samples.

Only a few counts were recorded for this clonotype. The rearrangement links TRBV28 to TRBJ1-5, with 7 bases aligning to TRBD1. CDR1 and CDR2 (germline): MDHEN, SYDVKM. J was trimmed by 3 bases and V by 6 bases; bases with no gene match: 8. The CDR3 is made up of 15 amino acids. The CDR3 nucleotides read TGTGCCAGCAGACCGGGACAGCGGGACAATCAGCCCCAGCATTTT. It is translated as CASRPGQRDNQPQHF.

This clonotype was seen many times. The rearrangement uses TRBV7-2 and TRBJ2-3; 8 bases agree with TRBD2. The CDR3 has 15 residues. Trimming cost V 4 bases and J 6 bases; bases outside gene matches: 9. The germline V gene encodes CDR1 SGHTA and CDR2 FQGNSA. CDR3 coding DNA: TGTGCCAGCAGCTCCACTGGCGGGAGGATGGATACGCAGTATTTT. It specifies CASSSTGGRMDTQYF.

This clonotype was observed many times. The chain combines TRBV10-2 with TRBJ1-2; possibly TRBD1 for D (5 bases). Germline V gene sequence: CDR1 WSHSY, CDR2 SAAADI. The CDR3 is made up of 12 amino acids. The V end was cut by 8 bases, the J end by 8 bases, with 15 bases between. The CDR3 region has the DNA TGCGCCAGCGGGGGGACGGTGCAAGGCTACACCTTC. Translating it yields CASGGTVQGYTF.

This clonotype appeared a few times. The genes are TRBV4-2 and TRBJ2-7; 13 nucleotides match TRBD2. V trimming: 4 bases; J trimming: 5 bases; junction bases outside the gene matches: 8. Germline lookup yields CDR1 LGHNA and CDR2 YNFKEQ. This CDR3 is built from 16 residues. The chain's CDR3 is CASSRLGTSGTNEQYF. The CDR3 DNA reads TGTGCCAGCAGCCGACTTGGGACTAGCGGGACAAACGAGCAGTACTTC.

This clonotype was seen a few times. The chain has TRBV11-2 and TRBJ2-5; D is uncertain. Germline V gene data show CDR1 as SGHAT and CDR2 as FQNNGV. CDR3 length equals 14 residues. Trimming shortened V by 3 bases and J by 2 bases, and 10 bases separated the two germline ends. CDR3 DNA sequence: TGTGCCAGCAGCTTCAGGCCCCGTCAAGAGACCCAGTACTTC. Protein sequence: CASSFRPRQETQYF. The complete variable domain, with remaining parts taken from reference TRBV11-2 and TRBJ2-5, reads EAGVAQSPRYKIIEKRQSVAFWCNPISGHATLYWYQQILGQGPKLLIQFQNNGVVDDSQLPKDRFSAERLKGVDSTLKIQPAKLEDSAVYLCASSFRPRQETQYFGPGTRLLVL.

This clonotype was observed a handful of times. The rearrangement joins TRBV20-1 to TRBJ2-5, with 7 positions matching TRBD1. The trim removed 2 bases at V and 1 base at J, leaving 7 bases unmatched. The CDR3 length is 15 residues. In germline, CDR1 is DFQATT, CDR2 SNEGSKA (reference sequence). CDR3 residues: CSARFAGTVQETQYF. The CDR3 DNA follows: TGCAGTGCTAGATTTGCAGGGACAGTCCAAGAGACCCAGTACTTC.

This clonotype was recorded a few times. The chain employs TRBV15 and TRBJ1-1, with a tentative D call TRBD1 (5 bases). Trimming pared 7 bases from V and 11 bases from J, leaving 23 bases between. The germline V gene encodes CDR1 LNHNV and CDR2 YYDKDF (reference sequence). The CDR3 sequence is 14 residues long. CDR3 sequence (DNA): TGTGCCACCACTCGCGGGGGGACCGAGCTAAGGGCTTTCTTT. Its translation: CATTRGGTELRAFF. The full variable domain, in which reference TRBV15 and TRBJ1-1 provide the parts outside the CDR3, is DAMVIQNPRYQVTQFGKPVTLSCSQTLNHNVMYWYQQKSSQAPKLLFHYYDKDFNNEADTPDNFQSRRPNTSFCFLDIRSPGLGDTAMYLCATTRGGTELRAFFGQGTRLTVV.

The J gene is TRBJ1-6, the V gene TRBV7-2; no reliable D call. V dropped 3 bases and J dropped 10 bases, with 13 bases sitting between them. The CDR3 is made up of 14 amino acids. Germline V gene lookup returns CDR1 SGHTA and CDR2 FQGNSA. The chain's CDR3 is CASSFSPKSSPLHF. As DNA, the CDR3 is TGTGCCAGCAGCTTTTCCCCGAAGTCCTCACCCCTCCACTTT. Supplemented by reference TRBV7-2 and TRBJ1-6, the full variable domain reads GAGVSQSPSNKVTEKGKDVELRCDPISGHTALYWYRQSLGQGLEFLIYFQGNSAPDKSGLPSDRFSAERTGGSVSTLTIQRTQQEDSAVYLCASSFSPKSSPLHFGNGTRLTVT.

V is TRBV27 and J is TRBJ2-1, with a tentative D call TRBD1 (6 bases). CDR3 length: 14 residues. Trimming took 3 bases from V and 8 from J, leaving 14 bases between them. Looked up from germline, CDR1 is MNHEY and CDR2 is SMNVEV (reference sequence). CDR3 in amino acids: CASSFTGTGYEQFF. CDR3 in DNA: TGTGCCAGCAGTTTCACAGGGACGGGGTATGAGCAGTTCTTC.

The chain employs TRBV6-2 or TRBV6-3 and TRBJ2-6, with TRBD1 as a possible D gene (6 bases). CDR3 size: 14 residues. Trimming shortened V by 10 bases and J by 2 bases, and 12 bases separated the two germline ends. Germline assignment: CDR1 MNHEY and CDR2 SVGEGT. This CDR3 reads CATSRGTGANVLTF. Here the CDR3 DNA reads TGTGCCACCTCCAGGGGCACTGGGGCCAACGTCCTGACTTTC.

In its sample, this clonotype was seen a few times. The rearrangement links TRBV6-5 to TRBJ2-1, with 9 bases aligning to TRBD2. Losses at the gene ends were 6 bases for V and 3 bases for J; bases not matched to a gene: 15. The CDR3 totals 18 residues. Germline CDR1 reads MNHEY; CDR2 reads SVGAGI. CDR3 DNA sequence: TGTGCCAGCAGCCGAACCCCCCCCCTAGCGGGGCTCTACAATGAGCAGTTCTTC. Its translation is CASSRTPPLAGLYNEQFF.

This clonotype was seen a few times. At one of its ends the junction is not consistent with the germline gene, which may arise from a read error. V is TRBV7-7 and J is TRBJ2-5, with TRBD2 matching 8 bases. Per germline, CDR1 SSHAT and CDR2 FNYEAQ (reference sequence). This CDR3 comprises 15 residues. The CDR3 DNA sequence: TGTGCTAGCAGCTTAGGAGCGGGAGTACAAGAGACCCAGTACTTC. Its translation is CASSLGAGVQETQYF.

This clonotype was seen a few times. The chain carries TRBV7-2 and TRBJ2-6, with D perhaps TRBD1 or TRBD2 (5 bases each). CDR1 and CDR2 (germline): SGHTA, FQGNSA. V was pared by 5 bases and J by 0 bases, with 11 bases between. CDR3 length: 16 residues. As DNA, the CDR3 is TGTGCCAGCAGCCGGGGACGTATCTCTGGGGCCAACGTCCTGACTTTC. Translation: CASSRGRISGANVLTF.

V gene TRBV11-2 combines with J gene TRBJ2-5, with TRBD1 identical over 9 bases. The CDR3 runs 15 residues. The V gene end was trimmed by 3 bases and the J gene end by 5 bases; junction bases not matched to a gene: 7. From germline, CDR1 is SGHAT and CDR2 FQNNGV. Here the CDR3 reads CASSFSDRGRETQYF. In DNA, the CDR3 is TGTGCCAGCAGCTTTTCGGACAGGGGTAGGGAGACCCAGTACTTC.

The chain uses TRBV11-2 and TRBJ2-1; TRBD2 matches 8 bases. The CDR3 totals 15 residues. The germline V gene has CDR1 SGHAT and CDR2 FQNNGV. V trimming: 1 base; J trimming: 5 bases; junction bases outside the gene matches: 4. This CDR3 reads CASSLAGGRDNEQFF. The CDR3 DNA follows: TGTGCCAGCAGCTTAGCGGGAGGGAGGGACAATGAGCAGTTCTTC. The whole variable domain, filled in from reference TRBV11-2 and TRBJ2-1, reads EAGVAQSPRYKIIEKRQSVAFWCNPISGHATLYWYQQILGQGPKLLIQFQNNGVVDDSQLPKDRFSAERLKGVDSTLKIQPAKLEDSAVYLCASSLAGGRDNEQFFGPGTRLTVL.

The CDR3 reads CSVNSGDTEAFF. The CDR3 DNA is TGCAGCGTTAACTCCGGGGACACTGAAGCTTTCTTT. The V call is TRBV29-1, the J call TRBJ1-1; D is unresolved. V was clipped by 5 bases and J by 3 bases, with 10 bases between them. CDR1 and CDR2 from the germline V gene are SQVTM and ANQGSEA. The CDR3 is 12 residues long. Combining the CDR3 with reference TRBV29-1 and TRBJ1-1 gives the whole variable domain SAVISQKPSRDICQRGTSLTIQCQVDSQVTMMFWYRQQPGQSLTLIATANQGSEATYESGFVIDKFPISRPNLTFSTLTVSNMSPEDSSIYLCSVNSGDTEAFFGQGTRLTVV.

Only a few counts were recorded for this clonotype. The rearrangement links TRBV28 to TRBJ2-1; D may be TRBD2 (6 bases). V was pared by 5 bases and J by 6 bases, with 20 bases between. This CDR3 region has 16 residues. Germline CDR1 MDHEN, CDR2 SYDVKM. The CDR3 DNA sequence: TGTGCCAGCAGTGGGAGCGGGCTTGCCGTTCGCAATGAGCAGTTCTTC. This gives the protein CASSGSGLAVRNEQFF. Variable domain in full (rest from reference TRBV28 and TRBJ2-1): DVKVTQSSRYLVKRTGEKVFLECVQDMDHENMFWYRQDPGLGLRLIYFSYDVKMKEKGDIPEGYSVSREKKERFSLILESASTNQTSMYLCASSGSGLAVRNEQFFGPGTRLTVL.

CDR3 residues: CASSSTSGDSYEQYF. CDR3 nucleotide sequence: TGTGCCAGCAGCTCGACTAGCGGGGATTCCTACGAGCAGTACTTC. The J gene is TRBJ2-7, the V gene TRBV7-8; 11 bases agree with TRBD2. Trimming cost V 4 bases and J 1 base; bases outside gene matches: 3. Germline CDR1 reads SGHVS; CDR2 reads FQNEAQ. CDR3 length: 15 residues.

There are a few counts of this clonotype. The chain is built from TRBV6-2 or TRBV6-3 and TRBJ1-5; TRBD1 agrees at 8 bases. V lost 7 bases to trimming and J lost 6 bases; unmatched junction nucleotides: 5. CDR3 length: 13 residues. Germline CDR1 and CDR2: MNHEY and SVGEGT. In nucleotides, the CDR3 is TGTGCCAGCACGGGACAGGAGGTTCAGCCCCAGCATTTT. This sequence encodes CASTGQEVQPQHF.

Ten or more counts support this clonotype. The chain couples TRBV28 to TRBJ2-2; D might be TRBD1 (6 bases). Germline V CDR1 and CDR2: MDHEN, SYDVKM. V was pared by 3 bases and J by 4 bases, with 9 bases between. CDR3 size: 14 residues. The CDR3 reads CASSFQGFTGELFF. As DNA, the CDR3 is TGTGCCAGCAGTTTCCAGGGGTTCACCGGGGAGCTGTTTTTT.

The rearrangement links TRBV20-1 to TRBJ2-7, with D unclear. V was trimmed by 2 bases and J by 5 bases, leaving 16 bases between them. CDR3 size: 14 residues. In germline, CDR1 is DFQATT, CDR2 SNEGSKA (reference sequence). This CDR3 reads CSARNSLSWNEQYF. The CDR3 bases are TGCAGTGCTAGAAATAGTCTAAGCTGGAACGAGCAGTACTTC.

In this sample, this clonotype turned up a few times. The junction departs from germline at one end; a sequencing error may be responsible. This chain joins TRBV3-1 and TRBJ2-1, with TRBD2 as a possible D gene (5 bases). The CDR3 extends over 13 amino acids. The germline gives CDR1 LGHDT, CDR2 YNNKEL (reference sequence). The CDR3 here is CASSPTVDSHSLF. The CDR3 DNA sequence: TGTGCCAGCAGCCCCACGGTGGACTCGCATTCCCTCTTC.

The rearrangement uses TRBV4-2 and TRBJ2-7, with 8 bases identical to TRBD2. CDR3 size: 16 residues. Looked up from germline, CDR1 is LGHNA and CDR2 is YNFKEQ. Trimming took 0 bases from V and 5 from J; bases not matched to a gene: 9. The CDR3 nucleotides are TGTGCCAGCAGCCAAGATCGCCGGGAGGGCCGCCACGAGCAGTACTTC. The encoded protein is CASSQDRREGRHEQYF.